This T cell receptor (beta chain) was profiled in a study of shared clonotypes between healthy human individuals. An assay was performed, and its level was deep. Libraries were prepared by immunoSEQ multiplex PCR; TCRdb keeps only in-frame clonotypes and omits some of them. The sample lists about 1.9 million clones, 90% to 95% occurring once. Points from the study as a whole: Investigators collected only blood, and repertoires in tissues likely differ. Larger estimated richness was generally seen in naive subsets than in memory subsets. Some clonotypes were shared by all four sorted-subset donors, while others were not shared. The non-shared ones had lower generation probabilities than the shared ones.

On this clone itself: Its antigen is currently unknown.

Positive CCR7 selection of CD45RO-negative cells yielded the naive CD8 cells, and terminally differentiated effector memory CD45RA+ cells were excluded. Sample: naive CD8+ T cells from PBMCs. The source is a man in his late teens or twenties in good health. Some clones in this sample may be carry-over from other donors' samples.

CDR3 DNA sequence: TGTGCCAGCAGTTTTAAGGGGGAGGCTTTCTTT. Translated: CASSFKGEAFF. The chain uses TRBV28 and TRBJ1-1; D might be TRBD1 (6 bases). Per germline, CDR1 MDHEN and CDR2 SYDVKM. The CDR3 is 11 amino acids. The V end was cut by 3 bases, the J end by 11 bases, with 10 bases between.